Each of the 32 T cell receptor beta chains below was sequenced from the same sample in a study of blood T cell repertoires in COVID-19. Clones were read by immunoSEQ multiplex PCR, and TCRdb kept only the in-frame ones, dropping some. The sample consists of 200,000 to 250,000 clones, 84% of them appearing once. Sequenced input: peripheral blood. The receptors were gathered from a woman aged 45-60 years with active or convalescent COVID-19.

V and J are TRBV2 and TRBJ2-5; 8 bases are shared with TRBD2. The CDR3 runs 14 residues. Germline V gene lookup returns CDR1 SNHLY and CDR2 FYNNEI. J lost 4 bases, V lost 6 bases, and 7 bases had no gene match. This CDR3 reads CASRQRESVETQYF. The CDR3 nucleotides read TGTGCCAGCAGGCAGCGGGAGTCGGTAGAGACCCAGTACTTC.

The CDR3, as DNA: TGCGCCAGCAGCCACCGGCCCCACCAGGGGTCTGGAAACACCATATATTTT. Translating it yields CASSHRPHQGSGNTIYF. The chain combines TRBV5-1 with TRBJ1-3; a possible D gene is TRBD1 (6 bases). V lost 4 bases and J 1 base, leaving 18 bases between the germline ends. The germline gives CDR1 SGHRS, CDR2 YFSETQ. The CDR3 runs 17 residues.

The chain carries TRBV29-1 and TRBJ2-1; D is perhaps TRBD1 (6 bases). CDR1 and CDR2 from the germline V gene are SQVTM and ANQGSEA. Trimming pared 3 bases from V and 0 bases from J, leaving 12 bases between. This CDR3 is built from 15 residues. CDR3 residues: CSVEGTTSSYNEQFF. DNA for the CDR3: TGCAGCGTTGAGGGGACAACGAGCTCCTACAATGAGCAGTTCTTC.

The chain carries TRBV28 and TRBJ1-6, with 7 nucleotides matching TRBD1. Unmatched junction bases numbered 6, after V lost 7 bases and J lost 3 bases. The germline V gene has CDR1 MDHEN and CDR2 SYDVKM. This CDR3 is built from 15 residues. This chain's CDR3 is CASTDDRDYNSPLHF. For the CDR3, the DNA is TGTGCCAGCACCGACGACAGGGACTATAATTCACCCCTCCACTTT.

This clone occurred once. CDR3 sequence (DNA): TGTGCCACCAGTGCGGGACAGGCCAATCAGCCCCAGCATTTT. Residues: CATSAGQANQPQHF. The chain joins TRBV24-1 to TRBJ1-5; 8 bases match TRBD1. The CDR3 has 14 residues. Germline lookup yields CDR1 KGHDR and CDR2 SFDVKD. V dropped 5 bases and J dropped 3; count of bases not matched to a gene: 2.

The V gene is TRBV5-5, the J gene TRBJ1-1; tentatively, D is TRBD1 (6 bases). This CDR3 has 15 amino acids. Per germline, CDR1 SGHKS and CDR2 YYEKEE (reference sequence). The V end lost 1 base, the J end lost 3 bases, and 13 bases lay between the germline ends. The CDR3 region is CASSLFAGEDTEAFF. In DNA, the CDR3 is TGTGCCAGCAGCTTGTTCGCAGGGGAAGACACTGAAGCTTTCTTT. The full variable domain, rest sourced from reference TRBV5-5 and TRBJ1-1, is DAGVTQSPTHLIKTRGQQVTLRCSPISGHKSVSWYQQVLGQGPQFIFQYYEKEERGRGNFPDRFSARQFPNYSSELNVNALLLGDSALYLCASSLFAGEDTEAFFGQGTRLTVV.

J is TRBJ1-1 and V is TRBV9, with 7 bases that match TRBD1. Germline CDR1 reads SGDLS; CDR2 reads YYNGEE. This CDR3 is built from 16 residues. V dropped 0 bases and J dropped 5; count of bases not matched to a gene: 10. In DNA, the CDR3 is TGTGCCAGCAGCGTAGTAATGACAGGGATGAGGACTGAAGCTTTCTTT. This codes for CASSVVMTGMRTEAFF.

This clone has more than one count but fewer than ten. The V and J genes are TRBV19 and TRBJ2-2, with 10 bases fitting TRBD2. The germline V gene has CDR1 LNHDA and CDR2 SQIVND (reference sequence). This CDR3 is 16 amino acids long. With 3 bases clipped from V and 6 bases from J, the junction kept 7 bases outside the gene matches. Here the CDR3 reads CASSMGDLAGAGELFF. CDR3 sequence (DNA): TGTGCCAGTAGTATGGGCGATCTAGCGGGAGCCGGGGAGCTGTTTTTT. The complete variable domain, with remaining parts taken from reference TRBV19 and TRBJ2-2, reads DGGITQSPKYLFRKEGQNVTLSCEQNLNHDAMYWYRQDPGQGLRLIYYSQIVNDFQKGDIAEGYSVSREKKESFPLTVTSAQKNPTAFYLCASSMGDLAGAGELFFGEGSRLTVL.

This chain links TRBV28 with TRBJ2-7; D perhaps matches TRBD1 (6 bases). Deletions cut 5 bases from V and 4 bases from J, with 18 bases between. The CDR3 totals 15 residues. The germline V gene has CDR1 MDHEN and CDR2 SYDVKM. The DNA of the CDR3 is TGTGCCAGCAGTCCACAGGGTTTATCACGGTACGAGCAGTACGTC. Translated, it gives CASSPQGLSRYEQYV.

V usage is TRBV9 and J usage is TRBJ2-5; tentatively, D is TRBD1 (5 bases). The CDR3 is 14 amino acids. Germline loops: CDR1 SGDLS, CDR2 YYNGEE. The ends were cut back, 3 bases at V and 5 bases at J, with 14 bases in the middle. The CDR3 DNA sequence: TGTGCCAGCAGCGGGGGCGACTCCGGCGAGACCCAGTACTTC. This sequence encodes CASSGGDSGETQYF.

The V call is TRBV14, the J call TRBJ1-4, with 9 bases aligning to TRBD1. Germline V gene lookup returns CDR1 SGHDN and CDR2 FVKESK. The junction had 7 bases not matched to a gene; V was cut back by 0 bases and J by 8 bases. This CDR3 has 16 amino acids. The CDR3, as DNA: TGTGCCAGCAGCCAAGAGAGACAGGGGGACCTCGAAAAACTGTTTTTT. This sequence encodes CASSQERQGDLEKLFF. The full variable domain, rest sourced from reference TRBV14 and TRBJ1-4, is EAGVTQFPSHSVIEKGQTVTLRCDPISGHDNLYWYRRVMGKEIKFLLHFVKESKQDESGMPNNRFLAERTGGTYSTLKVQPAELEDSGVYFCASSQERQGDLEKLFFGSGTQLSVL.

This chain joins TRBV28 and TRBJ2-1; 8 positions match TRBD2. From germline, CDR1 is MDHEN and CDR2 SYDVKM. The CDR3 consists of 16 residues. The V segment lost 2 bases and the J segment 4 bases; nucleotides outside the gene matches: 7. As DNA, the CDR3 is TGTGCCAGCAGTTTAATCGGAGCGGGGGTTTACAATGAGCAGTTCTTC. Encoded protein: CASSLIGAGVYNEQFF.

The chain uses TRBV18 and TRBJ1-6; 7 bases are shared with TRBD1. Germline values: CDR1 KGHSH, CDR2 LQKENI. This CDR3 region has 13 residues. V dropped 5 bases and J dropped 10; count of bases not matched to a gene: 5. The CDR3 loop reads CASSRQGSSPLHF. The CDR3 region has the DNA TGTGCCAGCTCAAGACAGGGAAGCTCACCCCTCCACTTT.

This chain uses TRBV4-1 with TRBJ2-5; 10 positions agree with TRBD2. Germline CDR1 and CDR2: MGHRA and YSYEKL. The V gene end was trimmed by 0 bases and the J gene end by 3 bases; junction bases not matched to a gene: 4. This CDR3 is built from 16 residues. CDR3 nucleotides: TGCGCCAGCAGCCAAGAATGGACTAGCGGTGAAGAGACCCAGTACTTC. This translates into CASSQEWTSGEETQYF.

V usage is TRBV5-1 and J usage is TRBJ2-1; the D gene is possibly TRBD2 (5 bases). From germline, CDR1 is SGHRS and CDR2 YFSETQ. The CDR3 is 15 amino acids. V lost 4 bases and J lost 2, with 13 bases in between. CDR3: CASSRGLAAYNEQFF. In DNA form, the CDR3 reads TGCGCCAGCAGCAGAGGCCTAGCAGCCTACAATGAGCAGTTCTTC. Based on the CDR3 plus reference TRBV5-1 and TRBJ2-1, the full variable domain is KAGVTQTPRYLIKTRGQQVTLSCSPISGHRSVSWYQQTPGQGLQFLFEYFSETQRNKGNFPGRFSGRQFSNSRSEMNVSTLELGDSALYLCASSRGLAAYNEQFFGPGTRLTVL.

The chain carries TRBV7-9 and TRBJ1-2; the D gene is possibly TRBD1 (5 bases). This CDR3 has 14 residues. Trimming removed 2 bases at V and 7 bases at J, with 14 bases between. The germline V gene encodes CDR1 SEHNR and CDR2 FQNEAQ (reference sequence). The CDR3, as DNA: TGTGCCAGCAGCTTATTCGGGGGTGCCGGTGGCTACACCTTC. It encodes CASSLFGGAGGYTF.

V and J are TRBV6-1 and TRBJ1-5; no definite D call. The CDR3 totals 11 residues. Germline V CDR1 and CDR2: MNHNS, SASEGT. Trimming pared 1 base from V and 11 bases from J, leaving 6 bases between. Here the CDR3 reads CASSEGLAQHF. Written as DNA, the CDR3 is TGTGCCAGCAGTGAAGGTCTAGCCCAGCATTTT.

This clone was seen a handful of times. This specimen includes other DNA sequences encoding the same CDR3. The chain joins TRBV5-1 to TRBJ2-2, with 11 bases matching TRBD2. In germline, CDR1 is SGHRS, CDR2 YFSETQ. The CDR3 spans 17 residues. V shed 4 bases and J 6 bases; nucleotides not matched to a gene: 11. Written as DNA, the CDR3 is TGCGCCAGCAGCCGCGGGCTAGCGGGAGGTTTCGCCGGGGAGCTGTTTTTT. Encoded protein: CASSRGLAGGFAGELFF.

This clone has only one observation. The chain links TRBV5-4 to TRBJ2-3; 8 nucleotides agree with TRBD1. V gave up 0 bases and J gave up 4 bases; unmatched junction bases: 4. The germline V gene encodes CDR1 SGHNT and CDR2 YYREEE (reference sequence). The CDR3 loop spans 15 amino acids. CDR3 protein: CASSLGGQGSDTQYF. As DNA, the CDR3 is TGTGCCAGCAGCTTGGGTGGACAGGGATCAGATACGCAGTATTTT. The variable domain in full, with the rest retrieved from reference TRBV5-4 and TRBJ2-3, is ETGVTQSPTHLIKTRGQQVTLRCSSQSGHNTVSWYQQALGQGPQFIFQYYREEENGRGNFPPRFSGLQFPNYSSELNVNALELDDSALYLCASSLGGQGSDTQYFGPGTRLTVL.

This clone has just a few counts. The chain combines TRBV21-1 with TRBJ1-3. TRBV21-1 is deemed a pseudogene. CDR3 size: 15 residues. The CDR3 protein is CAKRRGLSSGNTIYF. CDR3 nucleotides: TGTGCCAAGAGGCGGGGACTAAGCTCTGGAAACACCATATATTTT.

The chain recombines TRBV6-5 with TRBJ1-2, with a weak D call TRBD1 (6 bases). Germline-derived CDR1 and CDR2 are MNHEY and SVGAGI. This CDR3 spans 14 amino acids. V dropped 6 bases and J dropped 2 bases, with 13 bases sitting between them. The CDR3 spells CASRSTGLNYGYTF. The CDR3 DNA reads TGTGCCAGCAGATCAACAGGGCTCAACTATGGCTACACCTTC.

As regards this clone: Other DNA sequences in this sample translate to the same CDR3. The chain's CDR3 is CASSIGQGAQPQHF. For the CDR3, the DNA is TGTGCCAGTAGTATTGGGCAGGGCGCGCAGCCCCAGCATTTT. This rearrangement joins TRBV19 to TRBJ1-5; perhaps TRBD1 as D (5 bases). CDR1 and CDR2 from the germline V gene are LNHDA and SQIVND (reference sequence). V was cut by 3 bases and J by 7 bases, with 13 bases left in between. The CDR3 consists of 14 residues.

The chain combines TRBV9 with TRBJ2-1; 11 nucleotides align to TRBD2. CDR1 is SGDLS and CDR2 is YYNGEE in the germline V gene. The CDR3 consists of 16 residues. V lost 4 bases and J lost 3; bases outside the gene matches: 6. CDR3 in DNA: TGTGCCAGCAGCCCGAAGCTAGCGGGGGGCTACAATGAGCAGTTCTTC. It codes for CASSPKLAGGYNEQFF.

V usage is TRBV28 and J usage is TRBJ1-2; 7 bases match TRBD1. V lost 0 bases to trimming and J lost 4 bases; unmatched junction nucleotides: 17. Germline V lookup: CDR1 MDHEN, CDR2 SYDVKM. This CDR3 comprises 19 residues. CDR3 loop: CASSLWGMGVAGQSYGYTF. DNA for the CDR3: TGTGCCAGCAGTTTATGGGGGATGGGGGTGGCGGGACAGTCCTATGGCTACACCTTC.

In its sample, this clone was seen a few times. This chain links TRBV5-1 with TRBJ2-7; 7 nucleotides match TRBD2. V trimming: 2 bases; J trimming: 6 bases; junction bases outside the gene matches: 14. Looked up from germline, CDR1 is SGHRS and CDR2 is YFSETQ. The CDR3 spans 16 residues. As DNA, the CDR3 is TGCGCCAGCAGCTTAGGAGGTAGCGGGCAGCGGTTCGAGCAGTACGTC. Translation: CASSLGGSGQRFEQYV.

This clone has a single count. This chain joins TRBV18 and TRBJ1-6; D uncertain. Germline assignment: CDR1 KGHSH and CDR2 LQKENI. V was trimmed by 3 bases and J by 7 bases, leaving 13 bases between them. The length of the CDR3 is 15 residues. CDR3 nucleotide sequence: TGTGCCAGCTCACCCCGGCAGCTGGGCAATTCACCCCTCCACTTT. It encodes CASSPRQLGNSPLHF.

This sequence joins TRBV5-1 and TRBJ2-1; the D gene is possibly TRBD1 (5 bases). Germline V gives CDR1 SGHRS, CDR2 YFSETQ. CDR3 length equals 13 residues. Trimming left V 1 base short and J 6 bases short, with 8 bases between. Here the CDR3 reads CASSLQGSNEQFF. The CDR3 DNA reads TGCGCCAGCAGCTTGCAGGGAAGCAATGAGCAGTTCTTC.

V gene TRBV7-9 combines with J gene TRBJ1-2, with a tentative D call TRBD1 (5 bases). CDR1 is SEHNR, CDR2 FQNEAQ, per germline (reference sequence). This CDR3 has 13 residues. Trimming took off 8 bases at V and 5 bases at J, with 15 bases between the two ends. CDR3: CASGVGGIYGYTF. The CDR3 DNA reads as TGTGCCAGCGGCGTTGGGGGGATTTATGGCTACACCTTC.

The rearrangement links TRBV9 to TRBJ1-3, with a tentative D call TRBD1 (5 bases). Trimming left V 0 bases short and J 0 bases short, with 7 bases between. Germline-derived CDR1 and CDR2 are SGDLS and YYNGEE. This CDR3 has 15 amino acids. The CDR3, as DNA: TGTGCCAGCAGCGTAGACAGGCCCTCTGGAAACACCATATATTTT. The encoded protein is CASSVDRPSGNTIYF.

V and J are TRBV6-5 and TRBJ2-3, with D unresolved. Germline V gene lookup returns CDR1 MNHEY and CDR2 SVGAGI. The V and J ends lost 6 bases and 4 bases respectively, with 11 bases between them. CDR3 size: 13 residues. The CDR3 DNA sequence: TGTGCCAGCAGGCAGTCCTCCCCAGATACGCAGTATTTT. Translation gives CASRQSSPDTQYF.

The chain uses TRBV28 and TRBJ2-7; weak D call: TRBD2 (5 bases). V was pared by 5 bases and J by 13 bases, with 21 bases between. This CDR3 has 13 amino acids. Germline assignment: CDR1 MDHEN and CDR2 SYDVKM. DNA for the CDR3: TGTGCCAGCAGTGAGACTACCGGACGGCCCTTTTACTTC. This sequence encodes CASSETTGRPFYF. The variable domain in full, completed from reference TRBV28 and TRBJ2-7, reads DVKVTQSSRYLVKRTGEKVFLECVQDMDHENMFWYRQDPGLGLRLIYFSYDVKMKEKGDIPEGYSVSREKKERFSLILESASTNQTSMYLCASSETTGRPFYFGPGTRLTVT.

The genes are TRBV2 and TRBJ1-1; D is ambiguous. Trimming stripped 9 bases from V and 1 base from J, with 6 bases between. CDR3 size: 11 residues. From germline, CDR1 is SNHLY and CDR2 FYNNEI. For the CDR3, the DNA is TGTGCCAGTGGCAGGAACACTGAAGCTTTCTTT. As protein: CASGRNTEAFF. The whole variable domain, filled in from reference TRBV2 and TRBJ1-1, reads EPEVTQTPSHQVTQMGQEVILRCVPISNHLYFYWYRQILGQKVEFLVSFYNNEISEKSEIFDDQFSVERPDGSNFTLKIRSTKLEDSAMYFCASGRNTEAFFGQGTRLTVV.